These 15 T cell receptor beta chains share one sample of origin, sequenced in a study of early T cells in non-severe SARS-CoV-2 infection. TCRdb recomputed calls from the 5' RACE reads with MiXCR, one row per CDR3 protein. The sample yields about 25,000 distinct CDR3 sequences, roughly 4.3% seen once. Input material: whole blood. The origin of the receptors is an adult who was a healthcare worker with PCR-confirmed SARS-CoV-2 infection or an uninfected control (not recorded which).

This clonotype was seen many times. The chain combines TRBV20-1 with TRBJ2-1; D is possibly TRBD2 (6 bases). The CDR3 consists of 17 residues. The V end was cut by 0 bases, the J end by 3 bases, with 18 bases between. The germline V gene has CDR1 DFQATT and CDR2 SNEGSKA (reference sequence). As DNA, the CDR3 is TGCAGTGCTAGAGATCCGGTACTGGTGACTAGCTACAATGAGCAGTTCTTC. It translates to CSARDPVLVTSYNEQFF.

This clonotype has ten or more counts. The V and J genes are TRBV18 and TRBJ1-5, with no clear D. The length of the CDR3 is 13 residues. V was trimmed by 2 bases and J by 1 base, leaving 3 bases between them. Germline V gene sequence: CDR1 KGHSH, CDR2 LQKENI. The CDR3 DNA follows: TGTGCCAGCTCACCAGGGAGCAATCAGCCCCAGCATTTT. Its translation: CASSPGSNQPQHF. Supplemented by reference TRBV18 and TRBJ1-5, the full variable domain reads NAGVMQNPRHLVRRRGQEARLRCSPMKGHSHVYWYRQLPEEGLKFMVYLQKENIIDESGMPKERFSAEFPKEGPSILRIQQVVRGDSAAYFCASSPGSNQPQHFGDGTRLSIL.

CDR3 region: CASSPALRGQGAPHSDTQYF. For the CDR3, the DNA is TGTGCCAGCTCACCCGCCCTCCGGGGACAGGGGGCGCCCCATTCAGATACGCAGTATTTT. The chain joins TRBV18 to TRBJ2-3, with 12 bases aligning to TRBD1. Germline V gene sequence: CDR1 KGHSH, CDR2 LQKENI. CDR3 length: 20 amino acids. With 3 bases clipped from V and 4 bases from J, the junction kept 17 bases outside the gene matches.

This clonotype was seen at least ten times. The V call is TRBV7-9, the J call TRBJ2-1, with D hard to call. This CDR3 has 12 residues. Trimming left V 2 bases short and J 7 bases short, with 6 bases between. The V gene's germline CDR1 is SEHNR and CDR2 FQNEAQ (reference sequence). CDR3 nucleotides: TGTGCCAGCAGCTTACTTAGGAATGAGCAGTTCTTC. The encoded protein is CASSLLRNEQFF.

This clonotype was seen many times. V and J are TRBV11-3 and TRBJ2-1; the match to TRBD1 covers 8 bases. In germline, CDR1 is SGHNT, CDR2 YENEEA. The CDR3 consists of 16 residues. After removal of 5 bases from V and 8 bases from J, the junction contained 14 bases not matched to a gene. Here the CDR3 reads CASSIRGDRPSDEQFF. CDR3 in DNA: TGTGCCAGCAGCATACGAGGGGACAGGCCTAGCGATGAGCAGTTCTTC.

This clonotype was seen ten or more times. The V call is TRBV7-8, the J call TRBJ2-2; D is uncertain. V was trimmed by 1 base and J by 6 bases, leaving 15 bases between them. Germline V gene data show CDR1 as SGHVS and CDR2 as FQNEAQ. The CDR3 length is 16 residues. Here the CDR3 reads CASSLGPGLGSGELFF. As DNA, the CDR3 is TGTGCCAGCAGCTTAGGCCCGGGTTTAGGATCCGGGGAGCTGTTTTTT.

This clonotype was detected ten times or more. The CDR3, as DNA: TGTGCCAGCAGGTCGGGAGGGGCCGCTGAAGCTTTCTTT. Its translation is CASRSGGAAEAFF. The chain employs TRBV6-6 and TRBJ1-1, with D possibly matching TRBD1 (5 bases). The length of the CDR3 is 13 residues. Germline CDR1 reads MNHNY; CDR2 reads SVGAGI (reference sequence). The V and J ends lost 6 bases and 6 bases respectively, with 14 bases between them.

A few counts support this clonotype. The chain recombines TRBV12-3 or TRBV12-4 with TRBJ1-6, with D possibly matching TRBD1 (5 bases). Trimming took 7 bases from V and 7 from J, leaving 14 bases between them. CDR3 size: 14 residues. The CDR3 reads CASTSRVGNSPLHF. CDR3 coding DNA: TGTGCCAGCACATCCAGGGTGGGGAATTCACCCCTCCACTTT.

The table lists this clonotype with many counts. The chain combines TRBV5-6 with TRBJ2-5; 8 nucleotides match TRBD1. V was pared by 0 bases and J by 1 base, with 8 bases of the junction left unmatched. Germline CDR1 reads SGHDT; CDR2 reads YYEEEE. The CDR3 totals 17 residues. The CDR3 sequence is CASSLAGQGPAQETQYF. CDR3 in DNA: TGTGCCAGCAGCTTGGCCGGACAGGGCCCAGCCCAAGAGACCCAGTACTTC.

This clonotype has at least ten counts. J is TRBJ2-1 and V is TRBV11-2; D is possibly TRBD2 (5 bases). This CDR3 is 19 amino acids long. Trimming shortened V by 1 base and J by 7 bases, and 26 bases separated the two germline ends. Germline V lookup: CDR1 SGHAT, CDR2 FQNNGV. Here the CDR3 reads CASSLVGPLELEVVNEQFF. Written as DNA, the CDR3 is TGTGCCAGCAGCTTAGTCGGCCCCCTAGAACTAGAAGTTGTTAATGAGCAGTTCTTC.

The chain carries TRBV7-2 and TRBJ2-1; no firm D call. The CDR3 is made up of 14 amino acids. Germline CDR1 and CDR2: SGHTA and FQGNSA. Trimming removed 7 bases from V and 8 bases from J, with 18 bases in between. In DNA form, the CDR3 reads TGTGCCAGCACCGATTATAGCCCGGTAGATGAGCAGTTCTTC. Its translation: CASTDYSPVDEQFF.

This clonotype was detected ten times or more. V usage is TRBV7-2 and J usage is TRBJ2-3; perhaps D is TRBD1 or TRBD2 (5 bases each). V dropped 5 bases and J dropped 4 bases, with 19 bases sitting between them. Germline V gene data show CDR1 as SGHTA and CDR2 as FQGNSA. This CDR3 comprises 16 residues. DNA for the CDR3: TGTGCCAGCAGCCAGCGGACTCCCCGGGGCCCAGATACGCAGTATTTT. Translated, it gives CASSQRTPRGPDTQYF.

This clonotype was counted at least ten times. V usage is TRBV5-5 and J usage is TRBJ2-7; 7 bases align to TRBD2. Germline V CDR1 and CDR2: SGHKS, YYEKEE (reference sequence). The CDR3 contains 15 residues. V lost 1 base, J lost 2 bases, and 6 bases stayed unmatched. The CDR3 reads CASSLKFGGTYEQYV. DNA of the CDR3: TGTGCCAGCAGCTTGAAGTTCGGGGGGACCTACGAGCAGTACGTC.

In this sample, this clonotype turned up many times. The chain links TRBV7-2 to TRBJ1-5; D uncertain. Germline V gene lookup returns CDR1 SGHTA and CDR2 FQGNSA. V was cut by 2 bases and J by 3 bases, with 2 bases left in between. CDR3 length: 12 residues. CDR3 residues: CASSLPNQPQHF. CDR3 coding DNA: TGTGCCAGCAGCTTACCCAATCAGCCCCAGCATTTT.

At least ten counts were recorded for this clonotype. The chain links TRBV12-3 or TRBV12-4 to TRBJ1-5; D may be TRBD1 (5 bases). The CDR3 loop spans 17 amino acids. Trimming left V 1 base short and J 4 bases short, with 17 bases between. The CDR3 spells CASSLESGAGINQPQHF. Here the CDR3 DNA reads TGTGCCAGCAGTTTAGAAAGTGGGGCAGGGATAAATCAGCCCCAGCATTTT.